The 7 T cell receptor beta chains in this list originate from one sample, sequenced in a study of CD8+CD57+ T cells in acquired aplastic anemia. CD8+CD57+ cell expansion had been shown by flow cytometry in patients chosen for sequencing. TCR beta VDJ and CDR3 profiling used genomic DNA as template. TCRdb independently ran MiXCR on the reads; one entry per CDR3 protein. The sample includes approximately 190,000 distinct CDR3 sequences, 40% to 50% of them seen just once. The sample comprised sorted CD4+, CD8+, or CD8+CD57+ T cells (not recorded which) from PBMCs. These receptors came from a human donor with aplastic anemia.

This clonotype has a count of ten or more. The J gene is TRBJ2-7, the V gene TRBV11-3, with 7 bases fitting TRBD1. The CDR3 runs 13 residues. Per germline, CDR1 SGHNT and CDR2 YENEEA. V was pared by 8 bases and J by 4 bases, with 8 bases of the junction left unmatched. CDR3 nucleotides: TGTGCCAGCTCCGACAGGGTAGGGTACGAGCAGTACTTC. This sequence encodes CASSDRVGYEQYF.

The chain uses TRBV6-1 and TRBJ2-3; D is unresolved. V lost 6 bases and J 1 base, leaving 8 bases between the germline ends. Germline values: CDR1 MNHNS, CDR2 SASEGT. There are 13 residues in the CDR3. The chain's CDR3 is CASRKDGTDTQYF. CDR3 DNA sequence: TGTGCCAGCAGAAAGGACGGCACAGATACGCAGTATTTT.

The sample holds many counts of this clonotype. CDR3 nucleotides: TGCAGTGCTAGTGGGACAACACTTGAGCAGTTCTTC. As protein: CSASGTTLEQFF. V is TRBV20-1 and J is TRBJ2-1; D is perhaps TRBD1 (6 bases). Germline CDR1 DFQATT, CDR2 SNEGSKA (reference sequence). Trimming removed 3 bases at V and 9 bases at J, with 12 bases between. This CDR3 has 12 residues.

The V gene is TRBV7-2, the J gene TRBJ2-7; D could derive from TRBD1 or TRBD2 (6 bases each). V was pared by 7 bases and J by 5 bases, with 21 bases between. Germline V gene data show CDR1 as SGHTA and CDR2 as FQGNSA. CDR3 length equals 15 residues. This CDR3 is CASNPRSGAFHEQYF. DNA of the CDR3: TGTGCCAGCAACCCAAGGTCGGGGGCGTTCCACGAGCAGTACTTC.

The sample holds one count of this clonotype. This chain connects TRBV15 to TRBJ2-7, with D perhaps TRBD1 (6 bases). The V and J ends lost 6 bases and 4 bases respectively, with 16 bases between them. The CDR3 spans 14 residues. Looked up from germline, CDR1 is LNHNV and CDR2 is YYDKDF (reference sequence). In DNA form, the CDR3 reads TGTGCCACCAGTGAGTTGGACAGACCTTACGAGCAGTACTTC. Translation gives CATSELDRPYEQYF.

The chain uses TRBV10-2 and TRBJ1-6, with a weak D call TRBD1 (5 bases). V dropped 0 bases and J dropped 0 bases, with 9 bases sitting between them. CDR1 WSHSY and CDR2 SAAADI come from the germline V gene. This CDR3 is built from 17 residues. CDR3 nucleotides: TGCGCCAGCAGTGAGTCGGACATAGGCTCCTATAATTCACCCCTCCACTTT. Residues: CASSESDIGSYNSPLHF.

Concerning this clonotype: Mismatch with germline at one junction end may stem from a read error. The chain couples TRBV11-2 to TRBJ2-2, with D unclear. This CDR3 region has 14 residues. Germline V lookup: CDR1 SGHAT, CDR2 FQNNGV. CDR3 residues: CASSEFWDTGELFF. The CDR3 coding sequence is TGCGCCAGCAGTGAGTTCTGGGACACCGGGGAGCTGTTTTTT.